This TCR beta chain was captured by sequencing in a study of molecular identifiers for immune sequencing clone quantification. MiXCR, run by TCRdb on the PCR reads, gives a single entry per CDR3 protein. The repertoire holds a few hundred thousand distinct CDR3 sequences, under 30% seen once, with under 0.8% in the top ten. Trimming cost V 0 bases and J 3 bases, with 3 bases left between them. Germline values: CDR1 SQVTM, CDR2 ANQGSEA. The length of the CDR3 is 12 residues. The receptor was derived from a human donor in good health. Some libraries in this study had Jurkat cell RNA spiked in. V gene TRBV29-1 combines with J gene TRBJ2-1; D unresolved. Input material: naive CD8+ T cells from blood, with Jurkat cell RNA spiked in. Subset meaning: FACS-sorted CD8+CD4-CCR7+CD45RA+ naive T cells. In nucleotides, the CDR3 is TGCAGCGTTGAAGAGCGCTACAATGAGCAGTTCTTC. This codes for CSVEERYNEQFF.